Listed here is a single T cell receptor (beta chain). The sample comes from a study of CD8 T cells in Susac syndrome. After extraction with the RNeasy kit, roughly 0.45 to 1 ug of the RNA was reverse transcribed using random hexamers. TCRdb reprocessed the immunoSEQ multiplex PCR reads with MiXCR, giving one entry per CDR3 protein. The table records around 170,000 distinct CDR3 sequences, 95% of them present only once. V trimming: 2 bases; J trimming: 0 bases; junction bases outside the gene matches: 8. The CDR3 has 17 residues. From germline, CDR1 is DFQATT and CDR2 SNEGSKA (reference sequence). What was sequenced was CD4+ T cells from PBMCs. The TCR sequence derives from a human donor with Susac syndrome. The chain couples TRBV20-1 to TRBJ2-3, with 10 positions matching TRBD2. The CDR3 loop reads CSARFPSGGPSTDTQYF. The CDR3 coding sequence is TGCAGTGCTAGATTTCCTAGCGGGGGACCTAGCACAGATACGCAGTATTTT.